Below are 20 T cell receptor beta chains sequenced from a single sample in a study of T-cell reconstitution after alpha-beta-depleted transplantation in children. Preparing the TCRbeta library involved the use of unique molecular identifiers. TCRdb analysed the PCR reads with MiXCR anew, one entry per CDR3 protein. The sample has around 270,000 distinct CDR3 sequences, 10% seen once. This sample comprised PBMCs, obtained before TCRalphabeta/CD19-depleted stem cell transplant. The receptors derive from a boy under two years old with acute myeloid leukemia, due to receive a stem cell transplant.

This clonotype has a count of ten or more. The chain uses TRBV7-8 and TRBJ2-7; 10 bases agree with TRBD1. V lost 5 bases, J lost 4 bases, and 11 bases stayed unmatched. Germline CDR1 reads SGHVS; CDR2 reads FQNEAQ. The CDR3 consists of 16 residues. The CDR3 sequence: CASSPLPPGQGYEQYF. CDR3 DNA: TGTGCCAGCAGCCCCCTGCCTCCGGGACAGGGGTACGAGCAGTACTTC.

This clonotype came up many times. The chain joins TRBV18 to TRBJ2-7; the D gene is possibly TRBD1 (5 bases). The CDR3 extends over 14 amino acids. The V end was cut by 5 bases, the J end by 3 bases, with 14 bases between. The germline V gene has CDR1 KGHSH and CDR2 LQKENI. The CDR3 loop is CASSARVADYEQYF. The CDR3 bases are TGTGCCAGCTCAGCCAGGGTTGCGGACTACGAGCAGTACTTC.

This clonotype occurred a few times. The chain links TRBV20-1 to TRBJ2-2, with D unclear. There are 13 residues in the CDR3. Deletions cut 6 bases from V and 5 bases from J, with 13 bases between. The germline V gene encodes CDR1 DFQATT and CDR2 SNEGSKA (reference sequence). This CDR3 is CSAPFSTTGELFF. The CDR3 DNA sequence: TGCAGTGCCCCTTTTTCTACAACCGGGGAGCTGTTTTTT.

This clonotype has at least ten counts. V usage is TRBV9 and J usage is TRBJ2-3; D might be TRBD1 or TRBD2, each matching 5 bases. The CDR3 covers 14 residues. The V gene lost 4 bases and the J gene lost 3 bases, with 12 bases spanning the gap. CDR1 and CDR2 from the germline V gene are SGDLS and YYNGEE. CDR3 in amino acids: CASSPWGTTDTQYF. In DNA form, the CDR3 reads TGTGCCAGCAGCCCCTGGGGGACGACAGATACGCAGTATTTT.

This clonotype was observed at least ten times. Here the CDR3 reads CAISEKISLGNQPQHF. CDR3 sequence (DNA): TGTGCCATCAGTGAGAAAATCTCACTGGGAAATCAGCCCCAGCATTTT. J is TRBJ1-5 and V is TRBV10-3; D remains ambiguous. Germline loops: CDR1 ENHRY, CDR2 SYGVKD. Trimming stripped 2 bases from V and 4 bases from J, with 15 bases between. The CDR3 covers 16 residues.

This clonotype has a count of ten or more. The rearrangement links TRBV5-1 to TRBJ1-2; no clear D gene. CDR1 SGHRS and CDR2 YFSETQ come from the germline V gene. V lost 4 bases, J lost 5 bases, and 12 bases lay in between. This CDR3 contains 13 residues. The chain's CDR3 is CASSPNIDYGYTF. The CDR3 coding sequence is TGCGCCAGCAGCCCGAACATCGATTATGGCTACACCTTC.

This clonotype was found many times. V usage is TRBV28 and J usage is TRBJ2-3; TRBD2 agrees at 11 bases. V shed 1 base and J 2 bases; nucleotides not matched to a gene: 5. The germline gives CDR1 MDHEN, CDR2 SYDVKM. CDR3 length equals 17 residues. CDR3 DNA sequence: TGTGCCAGCAGTTTATCACCTAGCGGGGGGAACACAGATACGCAGTATTTT. Protein: CASSLSPSGGNTDTQYF. The full variable domain, its missing parts supplied by reference TRBV28 and TRBJ2-3, is DVKVTQSSRYLVKRTGEKVFLECVQDMDHENMFWYRQDPGLGLRLIYFSYDVKMKEKGDIPEGYSVSREKKERFSLILESASTNQTSMYLCASSLSPSGGNTDTQYFGPGTRLTVL.

This clonotype has a count of ten or more. The rearrangement links TRBV29-1 to TRBJ2-7; D call uncertain. The germline V and J ends were trimmed by 4 bases and 4 bases, with 17 bases remaining between them. The germline V gene encodes CDR1 SQVTM and CDR2 ANQGSEA. The CDR3 spans 14 residues. DNA for the CDR3: TGCAGCGTTGTCCTAAGGGCAGGAAGGTACGAGCAGTACTTC. Translation gives CSVVLRAGRYEQYF.

This clonotype was detected ten times or more. The chain joins TRBV7-2 to TRBJ2-1; D is unclear. CDR3 length equals 14 residues. The V and J ends lost 0 bases and 4 bases respectively, with 7 bases between them. Germline assignment: CDR1 SGHTA and CDR2 FQGNSA. Written as DNA, the CDR3 is TGTGCCAGCAGCTTAGCGGGAAAGTACAATGAGCAGTTCTTC. It yields the protein CASSLAGKYNEQFF.

This clonotype came up a few times. The chain couples TRBV5-1 to TRBJ1-4; D remains unclear. The V gene's germline CDR1 is SGHRS and CDR2 YFSETQ. This CDR3 is built from 16 residues. V was shortened by 2 bases and J by 0 bases, with 11 bases between the two germline ends. CDR3 nucleotide sequence: TGCGCCAGCAGCTTCTTCGGGCCTTCAACTAATGAAAAACTGTTTTTT. This sequence encodes CASSFFGPSTNEKLFF.

This clonotype was counted many times. The J gene is TRBJ1-1, the V gene TRBV4-3; 9 positions agree with TRBD1. With V trimmed by 7 bases and J by 0 bases, 6 bases remained unmatched. This CDR3 comprises 15 residues. The germline V gene has CDR1 LGHNA and CDR2 YSLEER. CDR3 protein: CASNYGTGLNTEAFF. CDR3 in DNA: TGCGCCAGCAACTACGGGACAGGGTTGAACACTGAAGCTTTCTTT.

This clonotype was seen repeatedly, ten times or more. The chain uses TRBV28 and TRBJ2-4; D not resolved. CDR3 length: 13 amino acids. The germline V and J ends were trimmed by 9 bases and 0 bases, with 9 bases remaining between them. Per germline, CDR1 MDHEN and CDR2 SYDVKM. Here the CDR3 reads CASMDTAKNIQYF. For the CDR3, the DNA is TGTGCCAGTATGGATACAGCCAAAAACATTCAGTACTTC.

With respect to this clonotype: Given a much more abundant clone one base away, this may be a read error. The CDR3 does not end in the conserved phenylalanine or tryptophan, so this is likely a read error. The chain is built from TRBV6-4 and TRBJ2-1; D is possibly TRBD2 (6 bases). Germline CDR1 is MRHNA and CDR2 is SNTAGT. This CDR3 is built from 14 residues. The V end lost 6 bases, the J end lost 0 bases, and 9 bases lay between the germline ends. CDR3 nucleotides: TGTGCCAGCAGCGGGACTTCCTCCTACAATGAGCAGTTCTTA. This gives the protein CASSGTSSYNEQFL.

The chain couples TRBV20-1 to TRBJ2-7, with 8 bases identical to TRBD1. Germline V gene lookup returns CDR1 DFQATT and CDR2 SNEGSKA (reference sequence). J was trimmed by 3 bases and V by 6 bases; bases with no gene match: 13. The CDR3 covers 15 residues. In DNA form, the CDR3 reads TGCAGTGCCCGACCCGCGACAGGGGCCATCTACGAGCAGTACTTC. It yields the protein CSARPATGAIYEQYF.

This clonotype has a count of ten or more. V usage is TRBV4-3 and J usage is TRBJ1-2; 11 nucleotides agree with TRBD1. Germline loops: CDR1 LGHNA, CDR2 YSLEER. This CDR3 has 17 amino acids. V lost 0 bases and J lost 3; bases outside the gene matches: 6. The CDR3: CASSQEWPGQGDYGYTF. DNA of the CDR3: TGCGCCAGCAGCCAAGAATGGCCGGGACAGGGGGACTATGGCTACACCTTC.

This clonotype was counted at least ten times. The rearrangement uses TRBV5-1 and TRBJ2-1; D assignment may be TRBD1 or TRBD2 (5 bases each). The germline V and J ends were trimmed by 4 bases and 3 bases, with 11 bases remaining between them. The CDR3 consists of 14 residues. Germline V gives CDR1 SGHRS, CDR2 YFSETQ. The CDR3 nucleotides read TGCGCCAGCAGCGGCAGGGCGGGCTACAATGAGCAGTTCTTC. Protein product: CASSGRAGYNEQFF.

This clonotype came up many times. The chain is built from TRBV20-1 and TRBJ1-1, with D maybe TRBD1 (6 bases). CDR3 size: 15 residues. The V and J ends lost 8 bases and 3 bases respectively, with 22 bases between them. The germline gives CDR1 DFQATT, CDR2 SNEGSKA (reference sequence). The CDR3 protein is CSTSLPGDRDTEAFF. As DNA, the CDR3 is TGCAGTACCTCTCTTCCAGGGGATCGGGACACTGAAGCTTTCTTT.

This sequence joins TRBV19 and TRBJ2-1; no clear D gene. CDR1 LNHDA and CDR2 SQIVND come from the germline V gene (reference sequence). V lost 0 bases and J lost 8, with 11 bases in between. The CDR3 sequence is 14 residues long. Here the CDR3 reads CASSIDRQEDEQFF. The DNA of the CDR3 is TGTGCCAGTAGTATAGACCGGCAGGAAGATGAGCAGTTCTTC.

This clonotype was recorded many times. The chain uses TRBV12-3 or TRBV12-4 and TRBJ2-7; possible D gene TRBD2, 6 bases. V lost 3 bases to trimming and J lost 2 bases, with 8 bases between them. CDR3 length: 13 amino acids. Here the CDR3 DNA reads TGTGCCAGCAGTTTCGGGGGTGCCTACGAGCAGTACTTC. It is translated as CASSFGGAYEQYF.

This clonotype was observed many times. The chain combines TRBV28 with TRBJ2-5; 9 bases fit TRBD1. Germline loops: CDR1 MDHEN, CDR2 SYDVKM. The V gene end was trimmed by 1 base and the J gene end by 6 bases; junction bases not matched to a gene: 15. This CDR3 contains 18 residues. For the CDR3, the DNA is TGTGCCAGCAGTTTATTGTTACCGTTGCGGGACAGGGAAAAGACCCAGTACTTC. Protein sequence: CASSLLLPLRDREKTQYF.